What follows is one TCR beta chain and its context. Antigen unknown. This record comes from a study of blood T cells in healthy people across ages. Combining a sample-barcoded 5' primer with a J-beta primer mix, a second PCR ran for roughly 7 to 12 cycles. The template-switch adaptor, which had 12 random nucleotides, put a tag on each cDNA molecule. Via MiXCR, TCRdb re-called the 5' RACE reads, giving one row per CDR3 protein. The profile shows 660,000 or so distinct CDR3 sequences, under 70% of them singletons. Findings of the study overall: Naive T cell percentage strongly correlated with TCR beta diversity.

The receptor comes from a man aged 60 to 75 in good health. Sequenced sample: blood.

The CDR3 sequence is CATSRPGQGFTEAFF. The DNA for the CDR3 is TGTGCCACCAGCAGACCGGGACAGGGGTTCACTGAAGCTTTCTTT. The J gene is TRBJ1-1, the V gene TRBV15; 10 bases fit TRBD1. From germline, CDR1 is LNHNV and CDR2 YYDKDF (reference sequence). There are 15 residues in the CDR3. After removal of 2 bases from V and 4 bases from J, the junction contained 4 bases not matched to a gene.